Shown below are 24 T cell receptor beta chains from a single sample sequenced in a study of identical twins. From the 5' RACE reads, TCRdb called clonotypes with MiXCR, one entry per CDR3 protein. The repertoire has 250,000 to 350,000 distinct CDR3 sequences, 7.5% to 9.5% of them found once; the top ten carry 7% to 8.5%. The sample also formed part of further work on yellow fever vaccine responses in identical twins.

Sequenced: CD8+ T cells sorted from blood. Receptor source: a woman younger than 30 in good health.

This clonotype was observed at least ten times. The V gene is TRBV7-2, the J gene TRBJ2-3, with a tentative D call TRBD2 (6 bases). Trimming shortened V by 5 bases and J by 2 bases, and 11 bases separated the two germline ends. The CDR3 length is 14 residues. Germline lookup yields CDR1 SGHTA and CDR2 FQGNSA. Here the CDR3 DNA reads TGTGCCAGCAGCCTCCGGGACTCCACAGATACGCAGTATTTT. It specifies CASSLRDSTDTQYF.

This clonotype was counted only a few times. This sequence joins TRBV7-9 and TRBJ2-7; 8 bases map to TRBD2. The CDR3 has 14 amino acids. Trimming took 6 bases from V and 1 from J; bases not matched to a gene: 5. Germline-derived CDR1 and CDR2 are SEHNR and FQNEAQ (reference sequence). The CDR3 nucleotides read TGTGCCAGCAGAGACAGCGGGAGTTCCTACGAGCAGTACTTC. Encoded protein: CASRDSGSSYEQYF. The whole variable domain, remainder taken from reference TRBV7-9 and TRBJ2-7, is DTGVSQNPRHKITKRGQNVTFRCDPISEHNRLYWYRQTLGQGPEFLTYFQNEAQLEKSRLLSDRFSAERPKGSFSTLEIQRTEQGDSAMYLCASRDSGSSYEQYFGPGTRLTVT.

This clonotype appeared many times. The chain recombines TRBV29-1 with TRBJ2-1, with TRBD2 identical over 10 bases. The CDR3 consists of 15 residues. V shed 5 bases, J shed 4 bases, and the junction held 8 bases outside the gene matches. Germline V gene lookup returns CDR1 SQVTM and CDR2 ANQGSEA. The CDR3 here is CSVPSGSVLYNEQFF. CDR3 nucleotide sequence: TGCAGCGTTCCTAGCGGGAGTGTATTATACAATGAGCAGTTCTTC.

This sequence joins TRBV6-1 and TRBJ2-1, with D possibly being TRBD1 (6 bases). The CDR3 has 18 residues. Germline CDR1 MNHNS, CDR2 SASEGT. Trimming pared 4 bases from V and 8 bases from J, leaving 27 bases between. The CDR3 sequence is CASSATLTIGGRADEQFF. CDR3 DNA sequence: TGTGCCAGCAGTGCCACCTTAACTATTGGGGGCCGAGCGGATGAGCAGTTCTTC.

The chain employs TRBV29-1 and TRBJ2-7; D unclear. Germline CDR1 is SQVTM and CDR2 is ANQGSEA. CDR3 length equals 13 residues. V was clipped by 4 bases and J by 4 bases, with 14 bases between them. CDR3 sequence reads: CSVVPHSTYEQYF. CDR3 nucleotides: TGCAGCGTTGTCCCACATTCGACGTACGAGCAGTACTTC.

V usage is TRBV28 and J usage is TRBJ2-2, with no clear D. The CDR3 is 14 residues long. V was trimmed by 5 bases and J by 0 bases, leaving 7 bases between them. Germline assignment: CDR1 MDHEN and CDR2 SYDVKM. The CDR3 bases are TGTGCCAGCAGTACCCGGGCGAACACCGGGGAGCTGTTTTTT. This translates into CASSTRANTGELFF. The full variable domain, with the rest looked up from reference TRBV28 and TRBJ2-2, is DVKVTQSSRYLVKRTGEKVFLECVQDMDHENMFWYRQDPGLGLRLIYFSYDVKMKEKGDIPEGYSVSREKKERFSLILESASTNQTSMYLCASSTRANTGELFFGEGSRLTVL.

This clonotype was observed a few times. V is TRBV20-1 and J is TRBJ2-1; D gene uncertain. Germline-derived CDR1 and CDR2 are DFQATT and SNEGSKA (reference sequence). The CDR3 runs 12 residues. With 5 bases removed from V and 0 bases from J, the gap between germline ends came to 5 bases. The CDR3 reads CSAQDSYNEQFF. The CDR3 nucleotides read TGCAGTGCTCAGGACTCCTACAATGAGCAGTTCTTC.

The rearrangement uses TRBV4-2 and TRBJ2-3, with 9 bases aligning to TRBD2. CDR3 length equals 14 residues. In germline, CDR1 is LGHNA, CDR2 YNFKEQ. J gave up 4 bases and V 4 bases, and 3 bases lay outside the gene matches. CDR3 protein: CASSLAGVADTQYF. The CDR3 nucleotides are TGTGCCAGCAGCCTAGCGGGAGTAGCAGATACGCAGTATTTT.

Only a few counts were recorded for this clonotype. The CDR3 DNA reads TGTGCCAGCATCTCGTCCTACAATGAGCAGTTCTTC. Amino acid sequence: CASISSYNEQFF. This chain connects TRBV5-6 to TRBJ2-1; no firm D call. Trimming stripped 6 bases from V and 1 base from J, with 5 bases between. CDR3 length: 12 residues. Germline V gene data show CDR1 as SGHDT and CDR2 as YYEEEE.

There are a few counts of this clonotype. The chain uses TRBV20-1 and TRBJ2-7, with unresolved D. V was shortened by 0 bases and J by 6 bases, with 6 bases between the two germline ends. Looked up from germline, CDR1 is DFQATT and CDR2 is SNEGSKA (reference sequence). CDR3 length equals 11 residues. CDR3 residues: CSARDPPEQYF. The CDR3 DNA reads TGCAGTGCTAGAGATCCCCCCGAGCAGTACTTC.

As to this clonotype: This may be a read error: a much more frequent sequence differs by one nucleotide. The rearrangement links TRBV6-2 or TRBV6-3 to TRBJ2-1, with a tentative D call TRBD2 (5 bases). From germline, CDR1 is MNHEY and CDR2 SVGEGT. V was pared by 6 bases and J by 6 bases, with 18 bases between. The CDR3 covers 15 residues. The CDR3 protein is CASSYGVRPFNEQFF. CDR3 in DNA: TGTGCCAGCAGCTACGGGGTGAGGCCCTTCAATGAGCAGTTCTTC.

The CDR3 coding sequence is TGTGCCAGCAGCTCCGGGGGAGGGCACGAGCAGTACTTC. Amino acids: CASSSGGGHEQYF. This sequence joins TRBV7-9 and TRBJ2-7, with 7 bases matching TRBD2. Germline values: CDR1 SEHNR, CDR2 FQNEAQ (reference sequence). This CDR3 is built from 13 residues. Germline trimming cut 4 bases from V and 5 bases from J; bases unmatched to any gene: 5.

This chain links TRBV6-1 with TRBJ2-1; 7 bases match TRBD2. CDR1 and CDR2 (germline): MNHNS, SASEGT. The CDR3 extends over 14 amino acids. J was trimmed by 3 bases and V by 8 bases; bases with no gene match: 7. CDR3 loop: CASVERGLYNEQFF. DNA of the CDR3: TGTGCCAGCGTGGAGCGGGGCCTCTACAATGAGCAGTTCTTC.

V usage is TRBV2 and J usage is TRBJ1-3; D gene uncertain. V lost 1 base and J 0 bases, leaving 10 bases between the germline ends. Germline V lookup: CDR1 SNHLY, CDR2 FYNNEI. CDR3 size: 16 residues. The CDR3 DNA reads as TGTGCCAGCAGTGAAGAGGCGGCCCGCTCTGGAAACACCATATATTTT. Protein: CASSEEAARSGNTIYF.

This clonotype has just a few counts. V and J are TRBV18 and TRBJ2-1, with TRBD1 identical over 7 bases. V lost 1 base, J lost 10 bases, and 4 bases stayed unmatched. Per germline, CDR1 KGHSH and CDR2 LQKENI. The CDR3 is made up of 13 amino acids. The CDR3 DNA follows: TGTGCCAGCTCACCACAATCGGACAGGGAGCAGTTCTTC. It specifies CASSPQSDREQFF.

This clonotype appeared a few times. The CDR3 loop is CASSAPRSGELFF. The DNA of the CDR3 is TGTGCCAGCAGCGCCCCGCGGTCCGGGGAGCTGTTTTTT. This chain connects TRBV9 to TRBJ2-2, with D unresolved. Germline CDR1 is SGDLS and CDR2 is YYNGEE. The CDR3 is 13 amino acids. V lost 3 bases to trimming and J lost 6 bases, with 9 bases between them.

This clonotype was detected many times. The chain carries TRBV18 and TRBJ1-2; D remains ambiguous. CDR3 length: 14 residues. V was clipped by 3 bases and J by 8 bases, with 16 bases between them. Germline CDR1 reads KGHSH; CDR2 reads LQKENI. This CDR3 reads CASSPGEKPMGYTF. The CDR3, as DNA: TGTGCCAGCTCACCGGGCGAGAAACCTATGGGCTACACCTTC.

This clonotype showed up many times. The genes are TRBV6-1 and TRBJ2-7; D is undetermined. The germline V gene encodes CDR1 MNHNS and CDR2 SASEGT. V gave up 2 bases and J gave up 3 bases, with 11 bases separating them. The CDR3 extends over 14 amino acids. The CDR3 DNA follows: TGTGCCAGCAGTGAAAATGGAATGGACTACGAGCAGTACTTC. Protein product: CASSENGMDYEQYF.

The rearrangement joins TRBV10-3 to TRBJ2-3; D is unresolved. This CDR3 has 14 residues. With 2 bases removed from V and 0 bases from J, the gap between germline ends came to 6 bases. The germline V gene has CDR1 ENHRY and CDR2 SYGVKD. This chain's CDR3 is CAISEDDSTDTQYF. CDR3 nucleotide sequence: TGTGCCATCAGTGAGGACGACAGCACAGATACGCAGTATTTT.

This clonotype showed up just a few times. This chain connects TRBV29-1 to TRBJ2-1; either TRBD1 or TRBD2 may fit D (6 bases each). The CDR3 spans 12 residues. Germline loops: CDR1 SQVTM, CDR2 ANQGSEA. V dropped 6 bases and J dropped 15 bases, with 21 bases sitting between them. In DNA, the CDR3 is TGCAGCGTCGAGGCGGTAGGGGGGAATCGGTTCTTC. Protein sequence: CSVEAVGGNRFF.

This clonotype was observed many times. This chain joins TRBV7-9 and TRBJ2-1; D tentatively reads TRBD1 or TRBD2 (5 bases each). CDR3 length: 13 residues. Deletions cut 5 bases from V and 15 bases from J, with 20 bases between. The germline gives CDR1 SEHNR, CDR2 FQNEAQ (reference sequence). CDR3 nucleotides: TGTGCCAGCAGCGACCGGGACCCCGACAATCCGTTCTTC. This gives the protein CASSDRDPDNPFF. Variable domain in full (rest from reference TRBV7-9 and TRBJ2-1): DTGVSQNPRHKITKRGQNVTFRCDPISEHNRLYWYRQTLGQGPEFLTYFQNEAQLEKSRLLSDRFSAERPKGSFSTLEIQRTEQGDSAMYLCASSDRDPDNPFFGPGTRLTVL.

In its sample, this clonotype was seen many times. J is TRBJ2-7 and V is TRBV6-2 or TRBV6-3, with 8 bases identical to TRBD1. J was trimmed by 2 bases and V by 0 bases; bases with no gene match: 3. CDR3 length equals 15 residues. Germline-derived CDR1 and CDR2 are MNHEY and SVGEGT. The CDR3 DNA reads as TGTGCCAGCAGTTACTCGGGGACAGGCCCCTACGAGCAGTACTTC. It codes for CASSYSGTGPYEQYF.

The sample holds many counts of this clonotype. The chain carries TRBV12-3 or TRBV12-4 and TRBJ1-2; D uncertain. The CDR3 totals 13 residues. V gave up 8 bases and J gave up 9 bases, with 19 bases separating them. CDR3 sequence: CASHSSVVPRYTF. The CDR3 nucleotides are TGTGCCAGCCATTCGTCAGTTGTTCCTCGCTACACCTTC.

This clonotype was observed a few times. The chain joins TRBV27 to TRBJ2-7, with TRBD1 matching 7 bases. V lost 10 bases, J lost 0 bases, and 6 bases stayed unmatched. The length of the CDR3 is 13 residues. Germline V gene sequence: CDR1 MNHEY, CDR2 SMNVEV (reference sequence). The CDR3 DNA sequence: TGTGCCACCGCGACAGGGATCTCCTACGAGCAGTACTTC. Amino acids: CATATGISYEQYF.